Below, 12 T cell receptor beta chains from the same sample are listed, as sequenced in a study of T cell clusters in autoimmune cytopenias. TRB was amplified from 250 ng of peripheral blood genomic DNA per sample. Multiplex touch-down PCR amplified TRB using TRB-A and TRB-B pools in one tube. After re-calling the multiplex PCR reads, TCRdb lists one entry per CDR3 protein, DNA absent. Here the sample table reports roughly 400 distinct CDR3 sequences. The sample was also linked to a second study, of T cell repertoires in aging, cancer and after chemotherapy.

Source material: peripheral blood. These receptors originate from a human donor with chronic lymphocytic leukemia.

This clonotype ranks as medium-sized in terms of frequency. The chain joins TRBV6-1 to TRBJ2-6; the D call of TRBD1 rests on TCRdb alone, since no DNA is present to check it. Germline-derived CDR1 and CDR2 are MNHNS and SASEGT. This CDR3 contains 16 residues. CDR3 residues: CASSRQGGSGANVLTF.

In terms of frequency, this clonotype is medium-sized. The genes are TRBV6-2 or TRBV6-3 and TRBJ1-5. The CDR3 extends over 16 amino acids. Germline lookup yields CDR1 MNHEY and CDR2 SVGEGT. The CDR3 loop reads CASRDDRDAFNQPQHF.

This clonotype is deemed medium-sized by its frequency. The CDR3 loop is CASSLGQGTDTQYF. The genes are TRBV27 and TRBJ2-3; the D gene TCRdb calls, TRBD1, cannot be checked with no DNA. The CDR3 runs to 14 residues. The germline V gene encodes CDR1 MNHEY and CDR2 SMNVEV (reference sequence).

The chain recombines TRBV12-3 or TRBV12-4 with TRBJ2-1; TCRdb's assignment of TRBD1 cannot be checked, as there is no DNA. The CDR3 length is 14 residues. CDR3 residues: CASSSTGAFNEQFF.

This clonotype counts as large (0.1 to 1%) by frequency. The chain employs TRBV10-3 and TRBJ2-2. Germline V lookup: CDR1 ENHRY, CDR2 SYGVKD. The CDR3 consists of 14 residues. CDR3 amino acids: CAISETSNTGELFF.

By frequency, this clonotype is medium-sized. The chain recombines TRBV7-2 with TRBJ1-1; lacking DNA, the TRBD1 call made by TCRdb goes unchecked. The germline V gene encodes CDR1 SGHTA and CDR2 FQGNSA. The CDR3 spans 14 residues. CDR3 sequence: CASSSRGRDTEAFF.

The chain links TRBV4-1 to TRBJ1-2. This CDR3 has 14 residues. From germline, CDR1 is MGHRA and CDR2 YSYEKL. CDR3 region: CASSQDDTFGGYTF.

Considering frequency, this clonotype is large. The rearrangement links TRBV30 to TRBJ1-6; TCRdb's assignment of TRBD1 cannot be checked, as there is no DNA. The CDR3 is 16 residues long. The germline V gene encodes CDR1 GTSNPN and CDR2 SVGIG (reference sequence). The CDR3 loop reads CAWKGASSSYNSPLHF.

The chain links TRBV29-1 to TRBJ1-3; the TRBD1 assignment by TCRdb is unverifiable without DNA. Germline V gene lookup returns CDR1 SQVTM and CDR2 ANQGSEA. This CDR3 comprises 15 residues. The CDR3 region is CSALTGANSGNTIYF.

The gene calls are TRBV5-6 and TRBJ1-4; TCRdb outputs TRBD1, but without DNA this stays unchecked. Germline loops: CDR1 SGHDT, CDR2 YYEEEE. CDR3 length equals 15 residues. The CDR3 protein is CASSQLDSLLEKLFF.

This clonotype counts as large by frequency. The chain joins TRBV4-3 to TRBJ2-1; TCRdb's D call of TRBD2 is untestable without DNA. This CDR3 is built from 17 residues. Germline CDR1 reads LGHNA; CDR2 reads YSLEER. The CDR3 reads CASSQDYLAGGFNEQFF.

The chain has TRBV20-1 and TRBJ1-6. The CDR3 length is 16 residues. Germline values: CDR1 DFQATT, CDR2 SNEGSKA (reference sequence). The CDR3 sequence is CSARSLTGGLNSPLHF.